Listed below are T cell receptor beta chains from one sample, sequenced in a study of blood T cells in healthy people across ages. TCRdb re-analysed the 5' RACE reads in MiXCR, keeping a single row per CDR3 protein. The sample holds some 920,000 distinct CDR3 sequences, roughly half seen once. The sequenced sample was blood. The receptors were sampled from a woman aged 60 to 75 in good health. Both conserved end residues are part of each CDR3. Fields, in order: V gene, J gene, CDR3 protein.

v_gene: TRBV20-1
j_gene: TRBJ2-3
CDR3aa: CSENGRGSDTQYF

v_gene: TRBV24-1
j_gene: TRBJ2-3
CDR3aa: CATSDSRADTQYF

v_gene: TRBV20-1
j_gene: TRBJ2-1
CDR3aa: CSARDTRIGSYNEQFF

v_gene: TRBV29-1
j_gene: TRBJ2-3
CDR3aa: CSVVASGPTDTQYF

v_gene: TRBV11-2
j_gene: TRBJ2-3
CDR3aa: CASSPIPDTQYF

v_gene: TRBV11-2
j_gene: TRBJ2-7
CDR3aa: CASSLEASWGSYEQYF

v_gene: TRBV27
j_gene: TRBJ2-7
CDR3aa: CASSLAWGAYYEQYF

v_gene: TRBV5-1
j_gene: TRBJ1-6
CDR3aa: CASSLEGRNHSPLHF

v_gene: TRBV11-2
j_gene: TRBJ2-2
CDR3aa: CASSLGHGGGGTGELFF

v_gene: TRBV25-1
j_gene: TRBJ1-2
CDR3aa: CASSGPAGGRVYGYTF

v_gene: TRBV29-1
j_gene: TRBJ2-3
CDR3aa: CSVREGGTDTQYF

v_gene: TRBV28
j_gene: TRBJ2-1
CDR3aa: CASSSRSVSLNEQFF

v_gene: TRBV24-1
j_gene: TRBJ2-1
CDR3aa: CATSDAHHQNEQFF

v_gene: TRBV6-2/TRBV6-3
j_gene: TRBJ2-1
CDR3aa: CATTILRSSYNEQFF

v_gene: TRBV4-1
j_gene: TRBJ2-4
CDR3aa: CASRPSGRVTKNIQYF